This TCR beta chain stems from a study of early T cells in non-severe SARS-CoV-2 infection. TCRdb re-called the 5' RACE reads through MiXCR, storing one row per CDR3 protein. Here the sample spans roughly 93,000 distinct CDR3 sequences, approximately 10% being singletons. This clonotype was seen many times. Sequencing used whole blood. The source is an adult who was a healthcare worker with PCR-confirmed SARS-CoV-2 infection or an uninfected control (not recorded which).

This chain's CDR3 is CASSPGLSAKNIQYF. The CDR3 region has the DNA TGTGCCAGCAGCCCAGGACTATCAGCCAAAAACATTCAGTACTTC. The chain carries TRBV7-6 and TRBJ2-4; D possibly corresponds to TRBD2 (6 bases). This CDR3 has 15 amino acids. Trimming stripped 5 bases from V and 0 bases from J, with 11 bases between. CDR1 SGHVS and CDR2 FNYEAQ come from the germline V gene.